The entry that follows covers one TCR beta chain sequence. The antigen remains undetermined. Treatment indicated: oral pan-JAK inhibitor, 5-10 mg twice daily. The V end lost 3 bases, the J end lost 1 base, and 5 bases lay between the germline ends. Germline values: CDR1 SQVTM, CDR2 ANQGSEA. The CDR3 has 12 amino acids. As the sequencing template, cDNA was produced by extracting RNA and reverse transcribing it. The table came from immunoSEQ multiplex PCR; TCRdb's copy has only in-frame clones and leaves some out. Among hundreds of thousands of clones, approximately 60% were seen once, and the ten largest hold roughly 0.93%. The sample is drawn from a study of CD8+ T cells in alopecia areata. Whole-study results and caveats: Normal scalp showed lower clonality than lesional scalp, especially alopecia totalis/universalis.

The material sequenced was CD4+ T cells sorted from blood, taken at approximately week 51, from a patient treated with tofacitinib. V gene TRBV29-1 combines with J gene TRBJ2-3; D not certain. This sequence originates from a human donor with alopecia areata. The CDR3 DNA reads as TGCAGCGTTGACATCGGCACAGATACGCAGTATTTT. It is translated as CSVDIGTDTQYF.